Below are 14 T cell receptor beta chains sequenced from a single sample in a study of T-cell memory formation after mild COVID-19. TCRdb called the 5' RACE reads again in MiXCR, with one record for every CDR3 protein. Of a few hundred thousand distinct CDR3 sequences in the sample, roughly 17% were seen once. The sequenced sample was PBMCs or a T cell subset sorted from them (not recorded which). The receptors come from a man aged 18 to 29 who had mild COVID-19 (a few samples of this study predate the infection). Cell type and time point are not known.

V is TRBV5-1 and J is TRBJ1-5; D remains unclear. CDR1 SGHRS and CDR2 YFSETQ come from the germline V gene. The CDR3 extends over 15 amino acids. Trimming removed 0 bases at V and 3 bases at J, with 10 bases between. CDR3 residues: CASSLAGSPNQPQHF. CDR3 coding DNA: TGCGCCAGCAGCTTGGCCGGGAGCCCCAATCAGCCCCAGCATTTT.

This clonotype was recorded at least ten times. The chain couples TRBV5-1 to TRBJ2-7; tentative D call: TRBD1 (6 bases). V shed 4 bases and J shed 3 bases, with 20 bases lying between them. Germline-derived CDR1 and CDR2 are SGHRS and YFSETQ. This CDR3 has 16 residues. The CDR3 coding sequence is TGCGCCAGCAGCGGACAACAGGGTTCCCTTTTCTACGAGCAGTACTTC. Protein sequence: CASSGQQGSLFYEQYF.

With regard to this clonotype: One junction end does not reproduce the germline sequence, and a read error may be involved. V and J are TRBV3-1 and TRBJ1-6; D is perhaps TRBD1 (5 bases). The CDR3 length is 17 residues. Germline assignment: CDR1 LGHDT and CDR2 YNNKEL (reference sequence). CDR3 sequence (DNA): TGTGCCAGCAGCCAAGGAGGATGGGGCACGAGAGCTTCACCCCTACACTTT. It yields the protein CASSQGGWGTRASPLHF.

The CDR3 region is CASSPLAGGADTQYF. As DNA, the CDR3 is TGTGCCAGCAGCCCCCTAGCGGGGGGCGCAGATACGCAGTATTTT. The J gene is TRBJ2-3, the V gene TRBV7-3, with 11 bases lining up with TRBD2. Germline V CDR1 and CDR2: SGHTA, FQGTGA. The CDR3 consists of 15 residues. V shed 5 bases, J shed 4 bases, and the junction held 5 bases outside the gene matches.

This clonotype was counted only a few times. The V call is TRBV5-1, the J call TRBJ2-1; 8 bases fit TRBD1. Germline CDR1 and CDR2: SGHRS and YFSETQ. The ends lost 3 bases at V and 5 bases at J; junction bases unmatched: 7. This CDR3 spans 15 amino acids. CDR3 bases: TGCGCCAGCAGCTGGCCAGGGGGCTCGGACAATGAGCAGTTCTTC. Its protein is CASSWPGGSDNEQFF.

This clonotype occurred a few times. The chain has TRBV20-1 and TRBJ2-7, with D unclear. Trimming removed 0 bases at V and 2 bases at J, with 11 bases between. The germline CDR1 and CDR2 sequences are DFQATT and SNEGSKA (reference sequence). This CDR3 is 14 amino acids long. The CDR3, as DNA: TGCAGTGCTAGAGATAACAGAGGAACCTACGAGCAGTACTTC. This encodes CSARDNRGTYEQYF.

This clonotype was observed a few times. This sequence joins TRBV6-5 and TRBJ1-2; tentative D call: TRBD1 (6 bases). The CDR3 covers 15 residues. V dropped 8 bases and J dropped 6 bases, with 22 bases sitting between them. CDR1 is MNHEY and CDR2 is SVGAGI in the germline V gene. CDR3 protein: CASLPGWGRYDGYTF. The CDR3, as DNA: TGTGCCAGCCTCCCTGGGTGGGGGCGGTATGATGGCTACACCTTC.

The V call is TRBV10-3, the J call TRBJ2-5; 10 nucleotides match TRBD2. Unmatched junction bases numbered 10, after V lost 10 bases and J lost 5 bases. The CDR3 is made up of 14 amino acids. Germline CDR1 is ENHRY and CDR2 is SYGVKD. DNA for the CDR3: TGTGCCACTGCCGGGACTAGCGTGTTTGAGACCCAGTACTTC. Translation gives CATAGTSVFETQYF.

This chain links TRBV3-1 with TRBJ2-1, with unresolved D. The germline V gene has CDR1 LGHDT and CDR2 YNNKEL (reference sequence). This CDR3 region has 12 residues. V was pared by 4 bases and J by 8 bases, with 9 bases between. The CDR3 DNA reads TGTGCCAGCAGCCGACCGGGTGATGAGCAGTTCTTC. Translation gives CASSRPGDEQFF.

A few counts support this clonotype. V is TRBV5-6 and J is TRBJ2-1; 8 nucleotides align to TRBD2. The CDR3 has 14 amino acids. The J segment lost 6 bases and the V segment lost 4 bases, leaving 6 bases of the junction unmatched. The germline gives CDR1 SGHDT, CDR2 YYEEEE. The CDR3 region has the DNA TGTGCCAGCAGCGGGACTAGAGGGGCCAATGAGCAGTTCTTC. Protein: CASSGTRGANEQFF.

The J gene is TRBJ2-7, the V gene TRBV6-5; possible D gene TRBD1, 6 bases. Germline values: CDR1 MNHEY, CDR2 SVGAGI. This CDR3 comprises 13 residues. The V end lost 5 bases, the J end lost 3 bases, and 11 bases lay between the germline ends. In DNA, the CDR3 is TGTGCCAGCAGTGCCACAGGGTTCTACGAGCAGTACTTC. Protein: CASSATGFYEQYF.

This chain links TRBV10-3 with TRBJ2-5, with 10 bases lining up with TRBD2. The CDR3 is made up of 16 amino acids. The germline CDR1 and CDR2 sequences are ENHRY and SYGVKD. With V trimmed by 0 bases and J by 4 bases, 5 bases remained unmatched. In DNA form, the CDR3 reads TGTGCCATCAGTGAGTCCAACCTAGCGGGGGTAGAGACCCAGTACTTC. This encodes CAISESNLAGVETQYF.

This chain connects TRBV25-1 to TRBJ2-3, with D perhaps TRBD1 or TRBD2 (5 bases each). In germline, CDR1 is MGHDK, CDR2 SYGVNS. The V gene lost 11 bases and the J gene lost 2 bases, with 14 bases spanning the gap. This CDR3 comprises 13 residues. CDR3 region: CAGGDSNTDTQYF. CDR3 nucleotides: TGTGCCGGAGGTGACAGTAACACAGATACGCAGTATTTT.

This clonotype was recorded a few times. J is TRBJ2-5 and V is TRBV27, with TRBD1 as a possible D gene (6 bases). This CDR3 contains 14 residues. Looked up from germline, CDR1 is MNHEY and CDR2 is SMNVEV (reference sequence). V was clipped by 5 bases and J by 5 bases, with 15 bases between them. The CDR3 coding sequence is TGTGCCAGCAGTCCCTGGGGACAAATCGAGACCCAGTACTTC. Encoded protein: CASSPWGQIETQYF.